This T cell receptor (beta chain) originates from a study of cytomegalovirus exposure and HLA in healthy donors. TCRdb keeps only in-frame clones here, not all; method: immunoSEQ multiplex PCR. Of a few hundred thousand clones in the sample, about 90% were seen once. This clone was picked up one time. The sequenced sample consisted of PBMCs. This receptor was identified in a man aged 18 to 29 in good health and CMV-seropositive.

The CDR3 DNA follows: TGTGCCAGCAGTTATCAAGGCGGGGAGACCCAGTACTTC. Protein sequence: CASSYQGGETQYF. The V gene is TRBV2, the J gene TRBJ2-5, with D possibly TRBD2 on 5 matching bases. Germline V CDR1 and CDR2: SNHLY, FYNNEI. This CDR3 contains 13 residues. Trimming stripped 5 bases from V and 5 bases from J, with 12 bases between.